The following is a T cell receptor beta chain sequence with its context. This sample is part of a study of CD8+ T cells in alopecia areata. Turning to the study itself: It was 6 to 18 months of tofacitinib, and then there were 6 months off drug.

Isolated RNA was reverse transcribed into cDNA used as the sequencing template. Measured with immunoSEQ multiplex PCR; TCRdb has only the in-frame clones, and not every one. Among 140,000 to 150,000 clones listed, about 47% were seen once. The authors sorted CD4+ and CD8+ T cells from PBMCs. V lost 4 bases, J lost 0 bases, and 7 bases lay in between. The CDR3 length is 14 residues. Per the germline V gene, CDR1 is MNHEY and CDR2 is SMNVEV (reference sequence). Sequencing used CD4+ T cells sorted from blood, obtained at week 0. The chain combines TRBV27 with TRBJ1-5; a possible D gene is TRBD1 (5 bases). The sequence was obtained from a human donor with alopecia areata. The CDR3 sequence is CASSSGNSNQPQHF. CDR3 sequence (DNA): TGTGCCAGCAGTTCAGGGAATAGCAATCAGCCCCAGCATTTT.